The 8 T cell receptor beta chains in this list originate from one sample, sequenced in a study of T-cell reconstitution after alpha-beta-depleted transplantation in children. The TCRbeta library incorporated unique molecular identifiers. TCRdb re-derived calls from the PCR reads in MiXCR, one entry per CDR3 protein. The sample contains around 600,000 distinct CDR3 sequences, 16% of which appear only once. Sample: PBMCs from the stem cell graft donor, taken from the stem cell graft. These receptors were obtained from a human donor who donated a stem cell graft to a child with acute myeloid leukemia.

This clonotype showed up just a few times. CDR3 residues: CASTSGTAYEQYV. The CDR3 region has the DNA TGTGCCAGCACCTCCGGGACAGCCTACGAGCAGTACGTC. The chain is built from TRBV28 and TRBJ2-7; TRBD1 matches at 7 bases. With 7 bases clipped from V and 2 bases from J, the junction kept 5 bases outside the gene matches. The CDR3 consists of 13 residues. In germline, CDR1 is MDHEN, CDR2 SYDVKM.

Of note for this clonotype: This may arise from a read error, as a much more abundant clone is one base away. The chain has TRBV20-1 and TRBJ1-1, with D possibly being TRBD1 (5 bases). The CDR3 loop spans 11 amino acids. The germline V gene has CDR1 DFQATT and CDR2 SNEGSKA (reference sequence). V was trimmed by 8 bases and J by 11 bases, leaving 18 bases between them. CDR3 bases: TGCAGTCTTCTTAGGGGCGATGACGCTTTCTTT. Its translation is CSLLRGDDAFF.

This clonotype has ten or more counts. J is TRBJ2-1 and V is TRBV20-1; a weak D match, TRBD1 (6 bases). Germline CDR1 reads DFQATT; CDR2 reads SNEGSKA (reference sequence). With 7 bases removed from V and 2 bases from J, the gap between germline ends came to 9 bases. This CDR3 spans 12 amino acids. As DNA, the CDR3 is TGCAGTGTTTGGACAGCCTACAATGAGCAGTTCTTC. It translates to CSVWTAYNEQFF.

This clonotype was observed a few times. The chain employs TRBV12-3 or TRBV12-4 and TRBJ1-1, with 7 nucleotides matching TRBD1. With V trimmed by 7 bases and J by 4 bases, 9 bases remained unmatched. The CDR3 has 14 residues. The CDR3 region is CASTVTGVTTEAFF. The CDR3 region has the DNA TGTGCCAGCACCGTAACAGGGGTTACCACTGAAGCTTTCTTT.

This clonotype appeared a few times. V usage is TRBV5-6 and J usage is TRBJ2-7; 8 bases are a match to TRBD2. This CDR3 comprises 15 residues. Germline V gene lookup returns CDR1 SGHDT and CDR2 YYEEEE. J gave up 2 bases and V 4 bases, and 8 bases lay outside the gene matches. CDR3 protein: CASSQQGAGAYEQYF. CDR3 coding DNA: TGTGCCAGCAGCCAACAGGGAGCGGGAGCCTACGAGCAGTACTTC.

The chain links TRBV21-1 to TRBJ2-7; no DNA check was done on the table's D call, TRBD2. TRBV21-1 is deemed a pseudogene. This CDR3 comprises 14 residues. The DNA of the CDR3 is TGTGCCAGCAGCAAAACTGAGGGGCCCAGCGAGCAGTACTTC. Amino acid sequence: CASSKTEGPSEQYF.

This rearrangement joins TRBV20-1 to TRBJ1-5; tentatively, D is TRBD1 (5 bases). Trimming pared 0 bases from V and 3 bases from J, leaving 9 bases between. Germline-derived CDR1 and CDR2 are DFQATT and SNEGSKA (reference sequence). The CDR3 covers 14 residues. The CDR3 reads CSAREGGDNQPQHF. CDR3 DNA sequence: TGCAGTGCTAGAGAAGGAGGGGACAATCAGCCCCAGCATTTT.

This clonotype appeared a single time. This chain connects TRBV30 to TRBJ1-1; D is uncertain. Germline V gene data show CDR1 as GTSNPN and CDR2 as SVGIG (reference sequence). V gave up 0 bases and J gave up 3 bases, with 8 bases separating them. The CDR3 length is 13 residues. CDR3 sequence reads: CAWSVQMDTEAFF. The CDR3 nucleotides read TGTGCCTGGAGTGTTCAAATGGACACTGAAGCTTTCTTT.